These 26 T cell receptor beta chains were all obtained from the same sample, sequenced in a study of cytomegalovirus exposure and HLA in healthy donors. The study ran its PCR with 60 Vbeta and 13 Jbeta primers. Libraries were prepared by immunoSEQ multiplex PCR; TCRdb keeps only in-frame clonotypes and omits some of them. This sample has around 78,000 clones, with 72% found just once. The material sequenced was PBMCs. The receptors here all came from a middle-aged woman in good health and CMV-seropositive.

The chain joins TRBV7-2 to TRBJ1-1; a possible D gene is TRBD1 (6 bases). The CDR3 is made up of 16 amino acids. Germline V gives CDR1 SGHTA, CDR2 FQGNSA. V was trimmed by 1 base and J by 3 bases, leaving 15 bases between them. The DNA for the CDR3 is TGTGCCAGCAGCTTAGGAAGGGCAGGGGTCCACACTGAAGCTTTCTTT. Translating gives CASSLGRAGVHTEAFF.

This CDR3 is CASSPRLAGGPTSYEQYF. CDR3 sequence (DNA): TGTGCCAGCAGCCCAAGACTAGCGGGAGGCCCGACATCCTACGAGCAGTACTTC. The rearrangement links TRBV7-9 to TRBJ2-7; 13 bases are shared with TRBD2. CDR3 size: 18 residues. In germline, CDR1 is SEHNR, CDR2 FQNEAQ (reference sequence). Trimming took 5 bases from V and 1 from J; bases not matched to a gene: 11.

This chain's CDR3 is CSVEGSTSGSSRQFF. CDR3 DNA: TGCAGCGTTGAAGGTTCGACTAGCGGGAGTTCTAGGCAGTTCTTC. J is TRBJ2-1 and V is TRBV29-1; TRBD2 agrees at 12 bases. With V trimmed by 1 base and J by 12 bases, 10 bases remained unmatched. CDR3 length: 15 residues. Germline V CDR1 and CDR2: SQVTM, ANQGSEA.

A few counts support this clone. This chain connects TRBV6-6 to TRBJ1-4; TRBD1 might be the D (5 bases). The CDR3 covers 14 residues. Germline lookup yields CDR1 MNHNY and CDR2 SVGAGI (reference sequence). Trimming stripped 6 bases from V and 6 bases from J, with 14 bases between. Written as DNA, the CDR3 is TGTGCCAGCAGCCCACAAGGGGCCCATGAAAAACTGTTTTTT. Its protein product is CASSPQGAHEKLFF.

The chain uses TRBV30 and TRBJ1-6; D is ambiguous. Germline assignment: CDR1 GTSNPN and CDR2 SVGIG (reference sequence). CDR3 length: 17 residues. V shed 4 bases and J shed 0 bases, with 16 bases lying between them. Here the CDR3 DNA reads TGTGCCTGGACAGCACAACCGGGAAGCTCCTATAATTCACCCCTCCACTTT. This sequence encodes CAWTAQPGSSYNSPLHF.

The CDR3 protein is CASSYSGQGDYEQFF. In nucleotides, the CDR3 is TGTGCCAGCAGTTACTCGGGACAGGGGGATTATGAGCAGTTCTTC. This chain connects TRBV6-5 to TRBJ2-1; 11 nucleotides align to TRBD1. The CDR3 runs to 15 residues. Germline V gene data show CDR1 as MNHEY and CDR2 as SVGAGI. V dropped 0 bases and J dropped 8; count of bases not matched to a gene: 3.

This CDR3 reads CASTPTDRVGNTIYF. CDR3 in DNA: TGCGCCAGCACACCGACAGACCGTGTCGGAAACACCATATATTTT. The V call is TRBV4-1, the J call TRBJ1-3, with a weak D call TRBD1 (5 bases). Trimming shortened V by 7 bases and J by 4 bases, and 17 bases separated the two germline ends. The CDR3 is 15 residues long. CDR1 MGHRA and CDR2 YSYEKL come from the germline V gene.

V gene TRBV4-2 combines with J gene TRBJ2-3; tentative D call: TRBD2 (6 bases). CDR1 is LGHNA and CDR2 is YNFKEQ in the germline V gene. V was clipped by 0 bases and J by 1 base, with 11 bases between them. This CDR3 has 16 residues. The CDR3 reads CASSQDAASGTDTQYF. As DNA, the CDR3 is TGTGCCAGCAGCCAAGATGCCGCTAGCGGCACAGATACGCAGTATTTT.

This rearrangement joins TRBV5-4 to TRBJ1-2, with a weak D call TRBD1 (5 bases). V gave up 1 base and J gave up 8 bases, with 9 bases separating them. Germline V gives CDR1 SGHNT, CDR2 YYREEE (reference sequence). The length of the CDR3 is 12 residues. CDR3: CASSLRGGGYTF. The CDR3 DNA reads TGTGCCAGCAGCTTGCGTGGGGGGGGCTACACCTTC.

This clone was observed a handful of times. This rearrangement joins TRBV18 to TRBJ1-5; D call uncertain. V lost 4 bases, J lost 4 bases, and 14 bases lay in between. This CDR3 region has 15 residues. CDR1 and CDR2 (germline): KGHSH, LQKENI. The CDR3, as DNA: TGTGCCAGCTCACAAACTTCGGAGGGAAATCAGCCCCAGCATTTT. It codes for CASSQTSEGNQPQHF. Full variable domain (rest looked up from reference TRBV18 and TRBJ1-5): NAGVMQNPRHLVRRRGQEARLRCSPMKGHSHVYWYRQLPEEGLKFMVYLQKENIIDESGMPKERFSAEFPKEGPSILRIQQVVRGDSAAYFCASSQTSEGNQPQHFGDGTRLSIL.

V gene TRBV5-4 combines with J gene TRBJ2-3, with 9 bases identical to TRBD2. The trim removed 2 bases at V and 8 bases at J, leaving 9 bases unmatched. Germline assignment: CDR1 SGHNT and CDR2 YYREEE (reference sequence). This CDR3 contains 15 residues. CDR3 protein: CASSFAGGLVGTQYF. CDR3 bases: TGTGCCAGCAGCTTTGCGGGGGGGCTCGTTGGTACGCAGTATTTT.

The CDR3 coding sequence is TGTGCCAGCAGTGAAGGGGACAGCCAGAACTATGGCTACACCTTC. Translation: CASSEGDSQNYGYTF. The V and J genes are TRBV2 and TRBJ1-2; TRBD1 aligns across 7 bases. Per the germline V gene, CDR1 is SNHLY and CDR2 is FYNNEI. The CDR3 is made up of 15 amino acids. V lost 1 base and J lost 2; bases outside the gene matches: 4.

The rearrangement uses TRBV19 and TRBJ2-2, with TRBD1 matching over 10 bases. The CDR3 is 20 residues long. The germline gives CDR1 LNHDA, CDR2 SQIVND (reference sequence). V was pared by 7 bases and J by 0 bases, with 17 bases of the junction left unmatched. In nucleotides, the CDR3 is TGTGCCAGTATAGTAAGGTCCCCGGGACAGGGGTTAACGAACACCGGGGAGCTGTTTTTT. This translates into CASIVRSPGQGLTNTGELFF.

The table lists this clone with a few counts. This chain connects TRBV7-9 to TRBJ1-2; 7 bases fit TRBD1. Trimming took 2 bases from V and 6 from J; bases not matched to a gene: 6. The germline gives CDR1 SEHNR, CDR2 FQNEAQ (reference sequence). The CDR3 spans 14 residues. The CDR3 DNA follows: TGTGCCAGCAGCTTACATAGGACAGGCGATGGCTACACCTTC. Its translation: CASSLHRTGDGYTF. Full variable domain (remainder filled in from reference TRBV7-9 and TRBJ1-2): DTGVSQNPRHKITKRGQNVTFRCDPISEHNRLYWYRQTLGQGPEFLTYFQNEAQLEKSRLLSDRFSAERPKGSFSTLEIQRTEQGDSAMYLCASSLHRTGDGYTFGSGTRLTVV.

The gene calls are TRBV4-3 and TRBJ1-4; D is undetermined. This CDR3 has 18 amino acids. Germline CDR1 reads LGHNA; CDR2 reads YSLEER. The V gene lost 1 base and the J gene lost 0 bases, with 15 bases spanning the gap. The CDR3, as DNA: TGCGCCAGCAGCCAAGCCGCCCCGGCGGTTGCAACTAATGAAAAACTGTTTTTT. This gives the protein CASSQAAPAVATNEKLFF.

The chain carries TRBV6-1 and TRBJ2-1; 7 nucleotides line up with TRBD2. V lost 3 bases, J lost 7 bases, and 9 bases stayed unmatched. This CDR3 has 15 amino acids. Germline-derived CDR1 and CDR2 are MNHNS and SASEGT. The CDR3 here is CASSEGRAVRNEQFF. CDR3 bases: TGTGCCAGCAGTGAGGGGAGGGCGGTTCGAAATGAGCAGTTCTTC.

The gene calls are TRBV19 and TRBJ1-1; possible D gene TRBD1, 5 bases. Germline lookup yields CDR1 LNHDA and CDR2 SQIVND (reference sequence). The CDR3 length is 16 residues. V was pared by 7 bases and J by 1 base, with 19 bases between. The CDR3 DNA is TGTGCCAGTACGAGCCAGGGAAGGTCGGGGAACACTGAAGCTTTCTTT. Its protein is CASTSQGRSGNTEAFF.

The chain links TRBV7-2 to TRBJ1-5, with a tentative D call TRBD1 (6 bases). There are 13 residues in the CDR3. Germline CDR1 SGHTA, CDR2 FQGNSA. V gave up 4 bases and J gave up 5 bases, with 9 bases separating them. CDR3 sequence: CASSYQGHQPQHF. The CDR3 DNA follows: TGTGCCAGCAGCTATCAGGGGCATCAGCCCCAGCATTTT.

This clone was found a few times. This chain uses TRBV7-9 with TRBJ2-3; D gene ambiguous. CDR3 length equals 15 residues. Trimming cost V 5 bases and J 3 bases, with 15 bases left between them. Germline loops: CDR1 SEHNR, CDR2 FQNEAQ (reference sequence). The CDR3 spells CASSPRFDTTDTQYF. The CDR3 DNA is TGTGCCAGCAGCCCCCGTTTCGACACGACAGATACGCAGTATTTT.

The genes are TRBV5-1 and TRBJ2-2; 8 bases are shared with TRBD1. Germline CDR1 and CDR2: SGHRS and YFSETQ. This CDR3 region has 15 residues. The V gene end was trimmed by 4 bases and the J gene end by 5 bases; junction bases not matched to a gene: 7. CDR3 residues: CASSTRTGNTGELFF. The CDR3 bases are TGCGCCAGCAGCACAAGGACAGGGAATACCGGGGAGCTGTTTTTT. The whole variable domain, filled in from reference TRBV5-1 and TRBJ2-2, reads KAGVTQTPRYLIKTRGQQVTLSCSPISGHRSVSWYQQTPGQGLQFLFEYFSETQRNKGNFPGRFSGRQFSNSRSEMNVSTLELGDSALYLCASSTRTGNTGELFFGEGSRLTVL.

The V gene is TRBV5-1, the J gene TRBJ2-1; a weak D match, TRBD2 (6 bases). CDR3 length: 15 amino acids. Germline assignment: CDR1 SGHRS and CDR2 YFSETQ. V was cut by 4 bases and J by 4 bases, with 15 bases left in between. The CDR3 here is CASSPTGTPYNEQFF. The CDR3 nucleotides are TGCGCCAGCAGCCCTACCGGGACTCCATACAATGAGCAGTTCTTC.

The rearrangement links TRBV6-5 to TRBJ1-2; TRBD1 matches 8 bases. J was trimmed by 5 bases and V by 7 bases; bases with no gene match: 6. From germline, CDR1 is MNHEY and CDR2 SVGAGI. This CDR3 is built from 13 residues. CDR3 sequence reads: CASKMTGEYGYTF. The CDR3 coding sequence is TGTGCCAGCAAGATGACAGGGGAATATGGCTACACCTTC.

This chain links TRBV2 with TRBJ2-7, with TRBD1 identical over 7 bases. The CDR3 is 11 amino acids. CDR1 SNHLY and CDR2 FYNNEI come from the germline V gene. V dropped 11 bases and J dropped 6; count of bases not matched to a gene: 7. The CDR3 DNA follows: TGTGCCTCTGAAAGGGGGCTCGAGCAGTACTTC. Translating it yields CASERGLEQYF.

The chain has TRBV4-3 and TRBJ1-4, with 9 bases fitting TRBD1. Germline CDR1 and CDR2: LGHNA and YSLEER. The V segment lost 5 bases and the J segment 4 bases; nucleotides outside the gene matches: 8. The CDR3 has 16 residues. CDR3 nucleotides: TGCGCCAGCAGCGGACGGACAGGGGCGAGTAATGAAAAACTGTTTTTT. Its translation is CASSGRTGASNEKLFF.

The chain links TRBV28 to TRBJ1-5; D not resolved. V gave up 7 bases and J gave up 7 bases, with 14 bases separating them. The CDR3 totals 13 residues. Per the germline V gene, CDR1 is MDHEN and CDR2 is SYDVKM. The CDR3: CASTDTLVQPQHF. The CDR3 nucleotides are TGTGCCAGCACTGACACCTTGGTGCAGCCCCAGCATTTT.

The V gene is TRBV30, the J gene TRBJ1-1; D remains unclear. Trimming pared 0 bases from V and 2 bases from J, leaving 7 bases between. Germline V gene lookup returns CDR1 GTSNPN and CDR2 SVGIG (reference sequence). The CDR3 is made up of 13 amino acids. The CDR3, as DNA: TGTGCCTGGAGTGTACAGAGAAACACTGAAGCTTTCTTT. As protein: CAWSVQRNTEAFF.